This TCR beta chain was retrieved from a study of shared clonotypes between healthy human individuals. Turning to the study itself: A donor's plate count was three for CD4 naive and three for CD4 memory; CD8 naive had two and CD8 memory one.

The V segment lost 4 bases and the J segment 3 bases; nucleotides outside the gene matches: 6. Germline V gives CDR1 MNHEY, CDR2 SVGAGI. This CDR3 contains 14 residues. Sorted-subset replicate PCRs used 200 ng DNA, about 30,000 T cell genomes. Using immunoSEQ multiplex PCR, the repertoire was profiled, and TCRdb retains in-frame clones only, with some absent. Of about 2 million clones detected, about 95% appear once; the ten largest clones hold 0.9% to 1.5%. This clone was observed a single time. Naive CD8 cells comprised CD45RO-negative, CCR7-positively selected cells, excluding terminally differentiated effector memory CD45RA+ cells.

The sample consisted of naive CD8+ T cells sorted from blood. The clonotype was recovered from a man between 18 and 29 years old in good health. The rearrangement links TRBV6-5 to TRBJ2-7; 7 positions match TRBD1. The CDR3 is CASSSYDRVYEQYF. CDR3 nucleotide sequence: TGTGCCAGCAGTTCGTATGACAGGGTCTACGAGCAGTACTTC.